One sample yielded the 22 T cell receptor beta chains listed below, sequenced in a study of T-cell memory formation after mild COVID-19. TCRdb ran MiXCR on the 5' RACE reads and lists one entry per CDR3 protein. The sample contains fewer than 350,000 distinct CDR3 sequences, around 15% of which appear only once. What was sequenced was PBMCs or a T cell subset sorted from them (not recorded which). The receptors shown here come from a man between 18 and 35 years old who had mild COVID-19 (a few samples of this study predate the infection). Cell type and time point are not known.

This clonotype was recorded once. DNA of the CDR3: TGTGCCAGCAGCCCTTCCGGGGGAGCCGGGGAGCTGTTTTTT. Translation: CASSPSGGAGELFF. J is TRBJ2-2 and V is TRBV5-5; the D gene is possibly TRBD2 (6 bases). Germline lookup yields CDR1 SGHKS and CDR2 YYEKEE (reference sequence). This CDR3 contains 14 residues. The germline V and J ends were trimmed by 4 bases and 6 bases, with 13 bases remaining between them.

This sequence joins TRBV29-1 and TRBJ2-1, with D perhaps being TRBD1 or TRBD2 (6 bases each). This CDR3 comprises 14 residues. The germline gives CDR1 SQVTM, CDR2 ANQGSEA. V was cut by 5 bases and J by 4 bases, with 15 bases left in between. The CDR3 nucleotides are TGCAGCGTTACGGGGGCCTTACAATACAATGAGCAGTTCTTC. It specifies CSVTGALQYNEQFF.

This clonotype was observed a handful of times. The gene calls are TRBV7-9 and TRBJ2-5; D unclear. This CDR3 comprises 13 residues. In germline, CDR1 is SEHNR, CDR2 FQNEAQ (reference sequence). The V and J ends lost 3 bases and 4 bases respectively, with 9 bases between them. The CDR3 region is CASSFGQAETQYF. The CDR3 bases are TGTGCCAGCAGCTTTGGGCAGGCAGAGACCCAGTACTTC. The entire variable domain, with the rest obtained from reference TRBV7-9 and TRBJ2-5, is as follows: DTGVSQNPRHKITKRGQNVTFRCDPISEHNRLYWYRQTLGQGPEFLTYFQNEAQLEKSRLLSDRFSAERPKGSFSTLEIQRTEQGDSAMYLCASSFGQAETQYFGPGTRLLVL.

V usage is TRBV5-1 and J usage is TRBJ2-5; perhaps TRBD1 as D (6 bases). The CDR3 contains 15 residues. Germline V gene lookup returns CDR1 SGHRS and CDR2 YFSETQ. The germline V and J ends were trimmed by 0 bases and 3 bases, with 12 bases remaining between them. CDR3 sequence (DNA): TGCGCCAGCAGCTTGGGATCTTCAGGGGAAGAGACCCAGTACTTC. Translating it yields CASSLGSSGEETQYF.

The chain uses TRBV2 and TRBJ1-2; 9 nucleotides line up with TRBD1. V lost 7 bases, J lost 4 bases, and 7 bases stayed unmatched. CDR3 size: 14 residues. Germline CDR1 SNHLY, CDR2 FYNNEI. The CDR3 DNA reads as TGTGCCAGCAAGGAGGGGACAGGGCGCTATGGCTACACCTTC. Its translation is CASKEGTGRYGYTF.

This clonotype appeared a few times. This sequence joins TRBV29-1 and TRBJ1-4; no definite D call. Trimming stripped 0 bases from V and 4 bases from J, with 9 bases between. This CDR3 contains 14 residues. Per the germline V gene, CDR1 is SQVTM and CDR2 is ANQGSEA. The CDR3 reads CSVEETGGNEKLFF. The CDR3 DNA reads TGCAGCGTTGAAGAGACCGGAGGTAATGAAAAACTGTTTTTT.

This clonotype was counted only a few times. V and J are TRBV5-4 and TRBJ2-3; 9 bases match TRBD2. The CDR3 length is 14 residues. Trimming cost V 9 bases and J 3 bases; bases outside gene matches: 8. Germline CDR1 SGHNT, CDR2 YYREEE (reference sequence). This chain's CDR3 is CATGRGGFTDTQYF. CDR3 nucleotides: TGTGCCACCGGGCGGGGGGGTTTTACAGATACGCAGTATTTT.

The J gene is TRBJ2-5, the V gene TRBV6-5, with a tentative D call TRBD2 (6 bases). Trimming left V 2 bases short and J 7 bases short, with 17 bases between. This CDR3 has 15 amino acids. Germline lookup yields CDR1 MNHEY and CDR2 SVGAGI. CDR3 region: CASSYLSGRQWTQYF. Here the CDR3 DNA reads TGTGCCAGCAGTTACCTTTCGGGGAGGCAGTGGACCCAGTACTTC.

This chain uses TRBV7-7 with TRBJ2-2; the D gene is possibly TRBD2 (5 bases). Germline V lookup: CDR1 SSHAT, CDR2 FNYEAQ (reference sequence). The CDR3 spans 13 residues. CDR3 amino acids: CSSSGVTAGELFF. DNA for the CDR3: TGTTCTAGCAGCGGTGTGACCGCCGGGGAGCTGTTTTTT.

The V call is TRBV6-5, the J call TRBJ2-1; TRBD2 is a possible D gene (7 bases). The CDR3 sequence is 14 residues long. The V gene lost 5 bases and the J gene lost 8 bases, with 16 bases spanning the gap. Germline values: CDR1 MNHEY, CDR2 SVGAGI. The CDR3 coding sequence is TGTGCCAGCAGTATCCGGGGGGCGGTCGATGAGCAGTTCTTC. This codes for CASSIRGAVDEQFF.

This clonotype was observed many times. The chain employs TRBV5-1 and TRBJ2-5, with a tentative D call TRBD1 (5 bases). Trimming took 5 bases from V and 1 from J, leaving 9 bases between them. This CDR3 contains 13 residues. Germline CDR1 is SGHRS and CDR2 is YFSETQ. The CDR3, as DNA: TGCGCCAGCAGGCGAGACAGCCAAGAGACCCAGTACTTC. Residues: CASRRDSQETQYF. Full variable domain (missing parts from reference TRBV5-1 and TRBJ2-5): KAGVTQTPRYLIKTRGQQVTLSCSPISGHRSVSWYQQTPGQGLQFLFEYFSETQRNKGNFPGRFSGRQFSNSRSEMNVSTLELGDSALYLCASRRDSQETQYFGPGTRLLVL.

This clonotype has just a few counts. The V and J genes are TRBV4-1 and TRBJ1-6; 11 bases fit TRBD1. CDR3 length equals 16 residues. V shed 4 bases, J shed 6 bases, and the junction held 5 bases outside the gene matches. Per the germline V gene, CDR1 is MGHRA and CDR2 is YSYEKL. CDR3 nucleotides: TGCGCCAGCAGCCCCCGGACAGGGGGCGTTAATTCACCCCTCCACTTT. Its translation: CASSPRTGGVNSPLHF.

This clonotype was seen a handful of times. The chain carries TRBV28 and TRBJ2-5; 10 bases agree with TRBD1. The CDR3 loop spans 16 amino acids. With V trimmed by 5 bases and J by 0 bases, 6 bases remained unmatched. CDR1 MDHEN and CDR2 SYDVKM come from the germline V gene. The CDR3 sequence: CASSNRDRGHQETQYF. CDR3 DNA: TGTGCCAGCAGTAACCGGGACAGGGGCCACCAAGAGACCCAGTACTTC.

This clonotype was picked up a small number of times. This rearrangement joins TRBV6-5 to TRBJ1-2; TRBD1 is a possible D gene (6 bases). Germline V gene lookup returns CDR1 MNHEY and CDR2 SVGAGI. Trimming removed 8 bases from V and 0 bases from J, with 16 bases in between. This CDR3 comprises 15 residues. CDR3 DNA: TGTGCCAGCGGCCCGGGACATGGTTCTAACTATGGCTACACCTTC. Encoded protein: CASGPGHGSNYGYTF.

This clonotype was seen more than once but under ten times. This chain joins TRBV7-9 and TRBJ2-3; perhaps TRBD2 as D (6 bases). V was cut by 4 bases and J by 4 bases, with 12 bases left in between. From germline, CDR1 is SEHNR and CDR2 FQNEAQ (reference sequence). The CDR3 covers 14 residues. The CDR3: CASSSRLVPDTQYF. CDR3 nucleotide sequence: TGTGCCAGCAGCTCCCGACTAGTGCCAGATACGCAGTATTTT.

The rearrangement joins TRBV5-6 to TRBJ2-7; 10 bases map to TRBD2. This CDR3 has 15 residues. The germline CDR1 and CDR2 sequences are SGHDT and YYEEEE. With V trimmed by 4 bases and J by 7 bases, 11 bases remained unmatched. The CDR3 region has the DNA TGTGCCAGCAGCACACCTAGCGGGGGCCTAGGGGAGCAGTACTTC. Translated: CASSTPSGGLGEQYF.

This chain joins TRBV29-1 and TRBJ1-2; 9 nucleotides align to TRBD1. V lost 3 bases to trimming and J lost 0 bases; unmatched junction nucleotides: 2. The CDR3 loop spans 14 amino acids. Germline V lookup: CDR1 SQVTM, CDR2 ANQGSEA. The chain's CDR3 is CSVEDRGANYGYTF. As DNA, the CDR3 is TGCAGCGTTGAGGACAGGGGAGCTAACTATGGCTACACCTTC.

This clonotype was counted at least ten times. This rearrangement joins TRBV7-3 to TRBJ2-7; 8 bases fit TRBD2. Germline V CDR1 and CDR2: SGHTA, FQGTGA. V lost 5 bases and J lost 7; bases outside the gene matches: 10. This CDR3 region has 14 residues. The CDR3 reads CASSLVAGGGEQYF. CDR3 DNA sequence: TGTGCCAGCAGCCTTGTCGCGGGGGGAGGAGAGCAGTACTTC.

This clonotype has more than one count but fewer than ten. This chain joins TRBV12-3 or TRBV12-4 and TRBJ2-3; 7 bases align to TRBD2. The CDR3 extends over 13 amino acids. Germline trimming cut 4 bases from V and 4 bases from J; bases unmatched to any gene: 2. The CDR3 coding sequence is TGTGCCAGCAGTTGGACTAGTTCAGATACGCAGTATTTT. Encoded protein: CASSWTSSDTQYF.

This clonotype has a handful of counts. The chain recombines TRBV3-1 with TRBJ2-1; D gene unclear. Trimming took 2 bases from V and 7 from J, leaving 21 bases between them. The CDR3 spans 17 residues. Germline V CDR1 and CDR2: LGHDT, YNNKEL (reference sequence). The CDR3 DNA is TGTGCCAGCAGCCAACAGCCAATAGTACATACATTGAATGAGCAGTTCTTC. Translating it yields CASSQQPIVHTLNEQFF.

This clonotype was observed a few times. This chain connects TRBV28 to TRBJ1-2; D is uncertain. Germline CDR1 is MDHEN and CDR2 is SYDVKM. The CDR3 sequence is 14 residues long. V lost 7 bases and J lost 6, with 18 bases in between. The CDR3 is CASITSGGWDGYTF. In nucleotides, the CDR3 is TGTGCCAGCATAACCTCGGGAGGGTGGGATGGCTACACCTTC.

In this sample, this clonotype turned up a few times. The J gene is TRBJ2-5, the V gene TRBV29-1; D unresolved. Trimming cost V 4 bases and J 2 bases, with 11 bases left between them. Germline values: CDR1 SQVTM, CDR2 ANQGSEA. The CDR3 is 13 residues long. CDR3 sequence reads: CSVGPLGQETQYF. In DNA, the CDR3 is TGCAGCGTTGGCCCGCTAGGGCAAGAGACCCAGTACTTC. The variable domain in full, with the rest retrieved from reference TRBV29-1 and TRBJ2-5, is SAVISQKPSRDICQRGTSLTIQCQVDSQVTMMFWYRQQPGQSLTLIATANQGSEATYESGFVIDKFPISRPNLTFSTLTVSNMSPEDSSIYLCSVGPLGQETQYFGPGTRLLVL.